The rows below give T cell receptor beta chains drawn from one sample of a study of blood T cell repertoires in COVID-19. Assay used: immunoSEQ multiplex PCR; TCRdb lists only in-frame clones, some missing. The sample contains about 75,000 clones, roughly 88% of which appear only once. The sample taken for sequencing was peripheral blood. Source of these receptors: a human donor in a cohort sampled during active COVID-19. Each CDR3 is given with its conserved first and last residue. A D gene is named only where the DNA matches it firmly. Part of the rows lack a size; the others show once, few, many or a class for expanded clones.

cdr3_aa: CASSLYVANTGELFF
cdr3_nt: TGTGCCAGCAGCTTATATGTAGCGAACACCGGGGAGCTGTTTTTT
clone_size: -
d_call: -
j_call: TRBJ2-2
v_call: TRBV7-9

cdr3_aa: CASSNGQSRYNEQFF
cdr3_nt: TGTGCCAGTAGTAACGGACAGTCACGCTACAATGAGCAGTTCTTC
clone_size: -
d_call: -
j_call: TRBJ2-1
v_call: TRBV19

cdr3_aa: CASSPRLDLAGGTQYF
cdr3_nt: TGTGCCAGCAGCCCGCGACTAGACCTCGCCGGGGGGACCCAGTACTTC
clone_size: -
d_call: -
j_call: TRBJ2-5
v_call: TRBV11-2

cdr3_aa: CASSLSSGSTDTQYF
cdr3_nt: TGTGCCAGCAGCTTAAGTTCGGGTAGCACAGATACGCAGTATTTT
clone_size: few
d_call: -
j_call: TRBJ2-3
v_call: TRBV13

cdr3_aa: CATSDYTQGYGYTF
cdr3_nt: TGTGCCACCAGTGATTATACACAGGGGTATGGCTACACCTTC
clone_size: -
d_call: TRBD1
j_call: TRBJ1-2
v_call: TRBV24-1

cdr3_aa: CASSPGSDTDTQYF
cdr3_nt: TGTGCCAGCAGCCCCGGGTCAGACACAGATACGCAGTATTTT
clone_size: -
d_call: -
j_call: TRBJ2-3
v_call: TRBV9

cdr3_aa: CASSYGTPYALLEQFF
cdr3_nt: TGTGCCAGCAGCTACGGGACTCCCTACGCCTTACTCGAGCAGTTCTTC
clone_size: -
d_call: -
j_call: TRBJ2-1
v_call: TRBV7-6

cdr3_aa: CASSPQEGDRETQYF
cdr3_nt: TGTGCCAGCTCACCACAAGAGGGGGACAGAGAGACCCAGTACTTC
clone_size: -
d_call: TRBD1
j_call: TRBJ2-5
v_call: TRBV18

cdr3_aa: CASSLRTRGVGNIQYF
cdr3_nt: TGTGCCAGCAGTTTACGGACCAGGGGTGTCGGAAACATTCAGTACTTC
clone_size: -
d_call: -
j_call: TRBJ2-4
v_call: TRBV28

cdr3_aa: CASSGDSLASAQYF
cdr3_nt: TGTGCCAGCTCGGGGGACTCTCTAGCGTCGGCCCAGTACTTC
clone_size: -
d_call: -
j_call: TRBJ2-5
v_call: TRBV11-3

cdr3_aa: CASSLEHGNTEAFF
cdr3_nt: TGTGCCAGCAGCTTAGAGCATGGGAACACTGAAGCTTTCTTT
clone_size: -
d_call: -
j_call: TRBJ1-1
v_call: TRBV7-2

cdr3_aa: CASSFRGMRSYGYTF
cdr3_nt: TGTGCCAGCAGCTTCCGGGGGATGAGAAGCTATGGCTACACCTTC
clone_size: -
d_call: -
j_call: TRBJ1-2
v_call: TRBV7-2

cdr3_aa: CASVGTGETQYF
cdr3_nt: TGTGCCAGCGTTGGGACAGGCGAGACCCAGTACTTC
clone_size: -
d_call: TRBD1
j_call: TRBJ2-5
v_call: TRBV12-3/TRBV12-4

cdr3_aa: CATSVGGSYNEQFF
cdr3_nt: TGTGCCACCAGTGTCGGGGGCTCCTACAATGAGCAGTTCTTC
clone_size: -
d_call: -
j_call: TRBJ2-1
v_call: TRBV24-1

cdr3_aa: CASSFQGTGGHNEQFF
cdr3_nt: TGTGCCAGCAGCTTCCAGGGGACAGGGGGACACAATGAGCAGTTCTTC
clone_size: -
d_call: TRBD1
j_call: TRBJ2-1
v_call: TRBV11-2

cdr3_aa: CASSQDPAGLGEQFF
cdr3_nt: TGCGCCAGCAGCCAAGACCCCGCGGGCTTGGGTGAGCAGTTCTTC
clone_size: -
d_call: -
j_call: TRBJ2-1
v_call: TRBV4-1

cdr3_aa: CASSLAQGDFYTF
cdr3_nt: TGTGCCAGCAGCTTAGCACAGGGAGATTTCTACACCTTC
clone_size: -
d_call: -
j_call: TRBJ1-2
v_call: TRBV7-2

cdr3_aa: CASSLGLIRGYGYTF
cdr3_nt: TGTGCCAGCAGTTTGGGCCTAATCAGGGGCTATGGCTACACCTTC
clone_size: -
d_call: -
j_call: TRBJ1-2
v_call: TRBV28

cdr3_aa: CATNSGRAGDTQYF
cdr3_nt: TGTGCCACCAATAGCGGGAGGGCGGGGGATACGCAGTATTTT
clone_size: -
d_call: TRBD2
j_call: TRBJ2-3
v_call: TRBV2

cdr3_aa: CASSLFYPSGSTDTQYF
cdr3_nt: TGTGCCAGCAGTCTATTCTATCCTAGCGGGAGCACAGATACGCAGTATTTT
clone_size: -
d_call: TRBD2
j_call: TRBJ2-3
v_call: TRBV27

cdr3_aa: CASSGLAGNYGYTF
cdr3_nt: TGTGCCAGCAGTGGACTAGCGGGAAACTATGGCTACACCTTC
clone_size: -
d_call: -
j_call: TRBJ1-2
v_call: TRBV2

cdr3_aa: CASSRTSGGQTYTGELFF
cdr3_nt: TGTGCCAGCAGTCGCACTAGCGGGGGCCAGACATACACCGGGGAGCTGTTTTTT
clone_size: -
d_call: TRBD2
j_call: TRBJ2-2
v_call: TRBV6-6

cdr3_aa: CASSLGQGGAMYF
cdr3_nt: TGTGCCAGCAGCTTGGGACAAGGAGGGGCCATGTACTTC
clone_size: -
d_call: -
j_call: TRBJ2-5
v_call: TRBV5-4

cdr3_aa: CASSELNVDMNTEAFF
cdr3_nt: TGTGCCAGCAGTGAATTGAACGTAGACATGAACACTGAAGCTTTCTTT
clone_size: -
d_call: -
j_call: TRBJ1-1
v_call: TRBV25-1

cdr3_aa: CASQSLGVAGELFF
cdr3_nt: TGTGCCAGCCAGAGCTTAGGAGTGGCCGGGGAGCTGTTTTTT
clone_size: -
d_call: -
j_call: TRBJ2-2
v_call: TRBV19

cdr3_aa: CATSRDRNYGYTF
cdr3_nt: TGTGCCACCAGCAGGGACAGAAACTATGGCTACACCTTC
clone_size: -
d_call: -
j_call: TRBJ1-2
v_call: TRBV15

cdr3_aa: CASSQDQGETQYF
cdr3_nt: TGCGCCAGCAGCCAAGATCAGGGAGAGACCCAGTACTTC
clone_size: -
d_call: -
j_call: TRBJ2-5
v_call: TRBV4-3

cdr3_aa: CASSLTGTYGYTF
cdr3_nt: TGTGCCAGCAGTCTTACAGGGACCTATGGCTACACCTTC
clone_size: -
d_call: -
j_call: TRBJ1-2
v_call: TRBV28

cdr3_aa: CASSPQTGVREKLFF
cdr3_nt: TGTGCCAGCAGCCCTCAGACAGGGGTTCGCGAAAAACTGTTTTTT
clone_size: -
d_call: TRBD1
j_call: TRBJ1-4
v_call: TRBV7-2

cdr3_aa: CASSLGRSPVGRTNYGYTF
cdr3_nt: TGTGCCAGCAGCTTGGGACGCAGTCCTGTGGGGCGGACTAACTATGGCTACACCTTC
clone_size: -
d_call: -
j_call: TRBJ1-2
v_call: TRBV5-6

cdr3_aa: CASRQGAPGELFF
cdr3_nt: TGCGCCAGCAGGCAGGGGGCACCCGGGGAGCTGTTTTTT
clone_size: -
d_call: TRBD1
j_call: TRBJ2-2
v_call: TRBV5-1

cdr3_aa: CASSLGSGGPWLNEQFF
cdr3_nt: TGTGCCAGCAGCTTGGGGTCGGGAGGGCCATGGTTGAATGAGCAGTTCTTC
clone_size: -
d_call: TRBD2
j_call: TRBJ2-1
v_call: TRBV5-4

cdr3_aa: CASSLDMNTEAFF
cdr3_nt: TGTGCCAGCAGCCTAGACATGAACACTGAAGCTTTCTTT
clone_size: once
d_call: -
j_call: TRBJ1-1
v_call: TRBV7-9

cdr3_aa: CATSSDNLGQVETEAFF
cdr3_nt: TGTGCCACCAGCAGTGATAACCTGGGACAGGTTGAGACTGAAGCTTTCTTT
clone_size: -
d_call: TRBD1
j_call: TRBJ1-1
v_call: TRBV15

cdr3_aa: CANGQPYGYTF
cdr3_nt: TGTGCCAACGGACAGCCGTATGGCTACACCTTC
clone_size: once
d_call: -
j_call: TRBJ1-2
v_call: TRBV2

cdr3_aa: CASSTHRDRVAGANVLTF
cdr3_nt: TGTGCCAGCAGTACACACCGGGACAGGGTTGCGGGGGCCAACGTCCTGACTTTC
clone_size: -
d_call: TRBD1
j_call: TRBJ2-6
v_call: TRBV28

cdr3_aa: CASSAWTGSDGYTF
cdr3_nt: TGTGCCAGCAGCGCATGGACAGGGAGCGATGGCTACACCTTC
clone_size: few
d_call: TRBD1
j_call: TRBJ1-2
v_call: TRBV7-9